Shown below are 24 T cell receptor beta chains from a single sample sequenced in a study of T cell clonotyping in hematopoietic cell transplantation. Some clones are missing from TCRdb's copy, which holds only in-frame ones; the method was immunoSEQ multiplex PCR. The profile covers about 4,900 clones, with approximately 85% appearing a single time and about 20% taken by the ten largest. Specimen: peripheral blood mononuclear cells, collected 180 days after allogeneic stem cell transplant. These receptors originate from a male patient between 60 and 69 years old who had an allogeneic stem cell transplant from an unrelated donor, so T cells may come from the graft donor. Some clones in this sample may be carry-over from other donors' samples.

This chain joins TRBV7-8 and TRBJ1-5; a possible D gene is TRBD1 (6 bases). V was shortened by 0 bases and J by 1 base, with 16 bases between the two germline ends. Looked up from germline, CDR1 is SGHVS and CDR2 is FQNEAQ. This CDR3 region has 18 residues. The CDR3 is CASSLAARDIRSNQPQHF. In nucleotides, the CDR3 is TGTGCCAGCAGCTTAGCAGCCCGGGACATTAGGAGCAATCAGCCCCAGCATTTT.

The rearrangement joins TRBV4-3 to TRBJ1-1; D might be TRBD1 (6 bases). Trimming removed 0 bases from V and 5 bases from J, with 7 bases in between. CDR3 size: 13 residues. Germline CDR1 and CDR2: LGHNA and YSLEER. CDR3 in DNA: TGCGCCAGCAGCCAAGAAGGGGGGACTGAAGCTTTCTTT. Translated: CASSQEGGTEAFF.

This clone was seen a single time. The rearrangement joins TRBV5-1 to TRBJ1-1; 11 positions agree with TRBD1. The CDR3 sequence is 16 residues long. Germline assignment: CDR1 SGHRS and CDR2 YFSETQ. The junction had 2 bases not matched to a gene; V was cut back by 0 bases and J by 1 base. CDR3 amino acids: CASSLGTGGENTEAFF. CDR3 DNA sequence: TGCGCCAGCAGCTTGGGGACAGGGGGCGAGAACACTGAAGCTTTCTTT.

This clone was seen only once. The chain links TRBV6-9 to TRBJ2-7; a possible D gene is TRBD2 (5 bases). The ends were cut back, 5 bases at V and 4 bases at J, with 18 bases in the middle. The germline V gene encodes CDR1 MNHGY and CDR2 SVAAGI. This CDR3 has 15 amino acids. The DNA of the CDR3 is TGTGCCAGCAGTGTCCGAGGGCTTACTAGATACGAGCAGTACTTC. Translation: CASSVRGLTRYEQYF.

The chain recombines TRBV6-5 with TRBJ2-7; D uncertain. This CDR3 is 15 amino acids long. Germline assignment: CDR1 MNHEY and CDR2 SVGAGI. Trimming removed 2 bases from V and 12 bases from J, with 23 bases in between. Here the CDR3 DNA reads TGTGCCAGCAGTTACCGGCTACGGACGGTACGAGTAGGGTACTTC. Protein: CASSYRLRTVRVGYF.

Only one count was recorded for this clone. This rearrangement joins TRBV6-5 to TRBJ2-2; 11 bases are shared with TRBD2. CDR1 is MNHEY and CDR2 is SVGAGI in the germline V gene. V dropped 7 bases and J dropped 5; count of bases not matched to a gene: 3. The CDR3 consists of 14 residues. The CDR3 protein is CASTGTSGTGELFF. The CDR3 DNA sequence: TGTGCCAGCACCGGGACTAGCGGTACCGGGGAGCTGTTTTTT.

The chain is built from TRBV14 and TRBJ1-1, with a weak D call TRBD1 (5 bases). With 4 bases removed from V and 0 bases from J, the gap between germline ends came to 6 bases. The CDR3 spans 13 residues. Germline values: CDR1 SGHDN, CDR2 FVKESK. CDR3: CASSRGVNTEAFF. The CDR3 DNA reads as TGTGCCAGCAGCCGAGGGGTGAACACTGAAGCTTTCTTT.

The chain uses TRBV28 and TRBJ1-4; 8 positions match TRBD1. V lost 6 bases, J lost 3 bases, and 3 bases stayed unmatched. The CDR3 sequence is 14 residues long. Per the germline V gene, CDR1 is MDHEN and CDR2 is SYDVKM. Here the CDR3 reads CASRQQGANEKLFF. The DNA for the CDR3 is TGTGCCAGCAGGCAACAGGGGGCTAATGAAAAACTGTTTTTT.

The chain combines TRBV7-6 with TRBJ2-5; D is uncertain. The ends were cut back, 5 bases at V and 2 bases at J, with 9 bases in the middle. This CDR3 is 13 amino acids long. From germline, CDR1 is SGHVS and CDR2 FNYEAQ. The CDR3 region is CASSLGLQETQYF. CDR3 DNA: TGTGCCAGCAGCCTAGGTCTACAAGAGACCCAGTACTTC.

The chain combines TRBV9 with TRBJ2-1, with D perhaps assigned TRBD1 or TRBD2 (6 bases each). Germline CDR1 reads SGDLS; CDR2 reads YYNGEE. This CDR3 has 14 amino acids. Trimming stripped 3 bases from V and 8 bases from J, with 15 bases between. The CDR3 reads CASSARGREDEQFF. The DNA of the CDR3 is TGTGCCAGCAGCGCACGGGGGCGGGAAGATGAGCAGTTCTTC.

The V call is TRBV6-1, the J call TRBJ1-1; possibly TRBD1 for D (5 bases). Germline assignment: CDR1 MNHNS and CDR2 SASEGT. There are 15 residues in the CDR3. V lost 3 bases, J lost 1 base, and 12 bases lay in between. The CDR3 spells CASSDWGNPNTEAFF. DNA of the CDR3: TGTGCCAGCAGTGATTGGGGGAATCCGAACACTGAAGCTTTCTTT.

The V gene is TRBV27, the J gene TRBJ2-1, with D perhaps matching TRBD2 (6 bases). From germline, CDR1 is MNHEY and CDR2 SMNVEV (reference sequence). Trimming removed 4 bases from V and 0 bases from J, with 13 bases in between. This CDR3 has 16 amino acids. CDR3: CASSSGLPYSYNEQFF. CDR3 DNA sequence: TGTGCCAGCAGTTCGGGACTTCCCTACTCCTACAATGAGCAGTTCTTC.

The chain joins TRBV19 to TRBJ1-2; TRBD1 might be the D (6 bases). Germline V gene data show CDR1 as LNHDA and CDR2 as SQIVND (reference sequence). The CDR3 extends over 13 amino acids. V gave up 1 base and J gave up 5 bases, with 8 bases separating them. DNA of the CDR3: TGTGCCAGTAGTATAGGAGGACAGTATGGCTACACCTTC. Its protein product is CASSIGGQYGYTF.

The rearrangement uses TRBV4-3 and TRBJ1-2; D remains unclear. The V gene lost 2 bases and the J gene lost 0 bases, with 13 bases spanning the gap. Germline V CDR1 and CDR2: LGHNA, YSLEER. The CDR3 covers 16 residues. The CDR3 loop reads CASSQYLGRANYGYTF. CDR3 sequence (DNA): TGCGCCAGCAGCCAATACTTGGGCCGAGCTAACTATGGCTACACCTTC.

The V gene is TRBV25-1, the J gene TRBJ1-1; no firm D call. The V gene lost 7 bases and the J gene lost 1 base, with 10 bases spanning the gap. The CDR3 length is 13 residues. Germline V gene data show CDR1 as MGHDK and CDR2 as SYGVNS. The CDR3 DNA reads TGTGCCAGCAAGCGGGGAGGGAACACTGAAGCTTTCTTT. Protein product: CASKRGGNTEAFF.

This chain uses TRBV9 with TRBJ2-7; the D gene is possibly TRBD1 (6 bases). CDR3 length: 16 amino acids. Per the germline V gene, CDR1 is SGDLS and CDR2 is YYNGEE. V dropped 0 bases and J dropped 2 bases, with 15 bases sitting between them. CDR3 residues: CASSVGGQTTTYEQYF. For the CDR3, the DNA is TGTGCCAGCAGCGTAGGGGGACAAACTACCACCTACGAGCAGTACTTC.

V and J are TRBV7-2 and TRBJ2-3; D ambiguous. V dropped 1 base and J dropped 1 base, with 3 bases sitting between them. The germline gives CDR1 SGHTA, CDR2 FQGNSA. The CDR3 length is 13 residues. The CDR3 region is CASSLGRTDTQYF. In nucleotides, the CDR3 is TGTGCCAGCAGCTTAGGTCGCACAGATACGCAGTATTTT.

The V call is TRBV27, the J call TRBJ2-1, with D perhaps matching TRBD1 (6 bases). This CDR3 is built from 14 residues. In germline, CDR1 is MNHEY, CDR2 SMNVEV (reference sequence). Trimming cost V 5 bases and J 6 bases, with 14 bases left between them. CDR3 nucleotide sequence: TGTGCCAGCAGTAGGAATACAGGGTCCAATGAGCAGTTCTTC. Amino acid sequence: CASSRNTGSNEQFF.

The V call is TRBV11-2, the J call TRBJ2-7; D is perhaps TRBD1 or TRBD2 (5 bases each). This CDR3 is built from 15 residues. V gave up 1 base and J gave up 5 bases, with 15 bases separating them. The germline CDR1 and CDR2 sequences are SGHAT and FQNNGV. CDR3 sequence: CASSLVPGSGNEQYF. The CDR3 DNA follows: TGTGCCAGCAGCTTAGTACCAGGGAGTGGCAACGAGCAGTACTTC.

The V call is TRBV5-6, the J call TRBJ1-2, with 9 bases that match TRBD1. Trimming removed 3 bases from V and 8 bases from J; junction bases left unmatched: 5. From germline, CDR1 is SGHDT and CDR2 YYEEEE. The CDR3 length is 13 residues. This chain's CDR3 is CASSYGTGRGYTF. The DNA of the CDR3 is TGTGCCAGCAGCTACGGGACAGGGAGGGGCTACACCTTC.

The chain combines TRBV5-5 with TRBJ1-5, with D hard to call. V was clipped by 2 bases and J by 2 bases, with 11 bases between them. Germline V gene lookup returns CDR1 SGHKS and CDR2 YYEKEE (reference sequence). The length of the CDR3 is 15 residues. In DNA form, the CDR3 reads TGTGCCAGCAGCTTACTCGTTAGTGGCAATCAGCCCCAGCATTTT. This encodes CASSLLVSGNQPQHF. Full variable domain (rest looked up from reference TRBV5-5 and TRBJ1-5): DAGVTQSPTHLIKTRGQQVTLRCSPISGHKSVSWYQQVLGQGPQFIFQYYEKEERGRGNFPDRFSARQFPNYSSELNVNALLLGDSALYLCASSLLVSGNQPQHFGDGTRLSIL.

The chain employs TRBV28 and TRBJ1-1; D unresolved. This CDR3 region has 12 residues. The germline V gene encodes CDR1 MDHEN and CDR2 SYDVKM. The V gene lost 4 bases and the J gene lost 6 bases, with 9 bases spanning the gap. CDR3 DNA: TGTGCCAGCAGTTACCGGTTCCCTGAAGCTTTCTTT. This sequence encodes CASSYRFPEAFF.

This sequence joins TRBV4-3 and TRBJ1-5; no firm D call. Germline lookup yields CDR1 LGHNA and CDR2 YSLEER. The CDR3 extends over 13 amino acids. V was pared by 0 bases and J by 6 bases, with 6 bases between. The CDR3 spells CASSQDDGQPQHF. CDR3 sequence (DNA): TGCGCCAGCAGCCAAGATGACGGTCAGCCCCAGCATTTT.

The chain has TRBV28 and TRBJ1-4; D remains ambiguous. The CDR3 has 14 residues. V lost 0 bases and J 6 bases, leaving 8 bases between the germline ends. Germline CDR1 is MDHEN and CDR2 is SYDVKM. CDR3: CASSLWVGDEKLFF. The CDR3 coding sequence is TGTGCCAGCAGTTTATGGGTAGGCGATGAAAAACTGTTTTTT.